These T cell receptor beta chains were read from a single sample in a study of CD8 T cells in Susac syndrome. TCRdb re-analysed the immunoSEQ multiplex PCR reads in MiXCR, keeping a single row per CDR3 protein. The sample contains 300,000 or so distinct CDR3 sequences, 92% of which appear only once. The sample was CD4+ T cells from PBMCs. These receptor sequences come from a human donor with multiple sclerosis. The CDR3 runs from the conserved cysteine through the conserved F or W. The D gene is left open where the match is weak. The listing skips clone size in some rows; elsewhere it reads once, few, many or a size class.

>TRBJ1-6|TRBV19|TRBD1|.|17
CASSIDLRQGGNSPLHF
TGTGCCAGTAGTATAGACCTAAGACAGGGAGGCAATTCACCCCTCCACTTT
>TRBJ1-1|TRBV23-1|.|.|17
CASSPPRDMEEGTEAFF
TGCGCCAGCAGTCCTCCCCGGGACATGGAGGAGGGCACTGAAGCTTTCTTT
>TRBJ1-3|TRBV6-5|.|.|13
CASSRTAGNTIYF
TGTGCCAGCAGCCGTACAGCTGGAAACACCATATATTTT
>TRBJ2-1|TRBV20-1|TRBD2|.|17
CSASKLRASGGNNEQFF
TGCAGTGCTAGCAAATTACGGGCTAGCGGGGGCAACAATGAGCAGTTCTTC
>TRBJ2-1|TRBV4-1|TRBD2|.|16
CASSPPVAGGINEQFF
TGCGCCAGCAGCCCCCCCGTTGCGGGGGGGATCAATGAGCAGTTCTTC
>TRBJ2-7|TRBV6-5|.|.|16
CASSYSGQSPAYEQYF
TGTGCCAGCAGTTACAGTGGACAGTCCCCGGCCTACGAGCAGTACTTC
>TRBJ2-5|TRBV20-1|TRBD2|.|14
CSARVAGNQETQYF
TGCAGTGCTAGGGTAGCGGGGAACCAAGAGACCCAGTACTTC
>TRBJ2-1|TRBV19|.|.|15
CASRNTGRTANEQFF
TGTGCCAGTAGGAATACCGGCCGCACTGCGAATGAGCAGTTCTTC
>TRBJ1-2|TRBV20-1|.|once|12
CSASRRDGGYTF
TGCAGTGCTAGTCGGCGGGACGGGGGCTACACCTTC
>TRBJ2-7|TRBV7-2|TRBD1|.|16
CASSLAVTGAVYEQYF
TGTGCCAGCAGCTTAGCGGTGACAGGGGCGGTCTACGAGCAGTACTTC
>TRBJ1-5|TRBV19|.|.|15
CASSIDHRRDQPQHF
TGTGCCAGTAGTATAGACCACCGACGGGATCAGCCCCAGCATTTT
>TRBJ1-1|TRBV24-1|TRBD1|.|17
CATSDLYAGQGSTEAFF
TGTGCCACCAGTGATTTGTATGCCGGACAGGGGTCCACTGAAGCTTTCTTT
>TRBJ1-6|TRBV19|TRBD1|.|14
CASRPQGGNSPLHF
TGTGCCAGTAGACCCCAGGGGGGGAATTCACCCCTCCACTTT
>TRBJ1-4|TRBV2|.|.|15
CASLWNAATNEKLFF
TGTGCCAGCCTCTGGAACGCTGCAACTAATGAAAAACTGTTTTTT
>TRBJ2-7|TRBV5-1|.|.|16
CASSQTLGARRNEQYF
TGCGCCAGCAGCCAAACCTTAGGGGCCCGGAGGAACGAGCAGTACTTC
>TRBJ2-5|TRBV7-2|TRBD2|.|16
CASSRSGGAVSETQYF
TGTGCCAGCAGCCGGAGCGGGGGGGCCGTTTCGGAGACCCAGTACTTC
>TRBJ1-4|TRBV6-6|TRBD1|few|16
CASKSQGTGINEKLFF
TGTGCCAGCAAGTCCCAAGGGACAGGCATTAATGAAAAACTGTTTTTT
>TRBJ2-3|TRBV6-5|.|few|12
CASSLRTDTQYF
TGTGCCAGCAGTCTTCGCACAGATACGCAGTATTTT
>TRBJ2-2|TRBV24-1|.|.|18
CATSDSPGGAPNTGELFF
TGTGCCACCAGTGATTCCCCCGGGGGAGCACCGAACACCGGGGAGCTGTTTTTT
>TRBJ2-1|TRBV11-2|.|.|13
CASSSEGRESKFF
TGTGCCAGCAGCTCCGAGGGTCGGGAAAGTAAGTTCTTC
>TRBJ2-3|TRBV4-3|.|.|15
CASSQDPGEADTQYF
TGCGCCAGCAGCCAAGATCCGGGAGAGGCAGATACGCAGTATTTT
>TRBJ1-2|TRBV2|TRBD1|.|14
CAGQGDSSIYGYTF
TGTGCCGGACAAGGGGACAGCTCAATCTATGGCTACACCTTC
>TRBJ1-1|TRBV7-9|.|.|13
CASSLANSREAFF
TGTGCCAGCAGCTTAGCCAACAGTAGAGAAGCTTTCTTT
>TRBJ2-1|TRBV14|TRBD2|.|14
CASGGTSGTNEQFF
TGTGCCAGCGGCGGGACTAGCGGGACGAATGAGCAGTTCTTC
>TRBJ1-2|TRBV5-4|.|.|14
CASSLRVGNYGYTF
TGTGCCAGCAGCTTGAGGGTAGGGAACTATGGCTACACCTTC
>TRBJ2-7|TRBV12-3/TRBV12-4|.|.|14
CASSPRDGFYEQYF
TGTGCCAGCAGTCCCCGGGACGGGTTCTACGAGCAGTACTTC
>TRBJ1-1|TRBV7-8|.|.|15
CASSLGFGGQPEAFF
TGTGCCAGCAGCTTAGGTTTTGGGGGGCAGCCTGAAGCTTTCTTT
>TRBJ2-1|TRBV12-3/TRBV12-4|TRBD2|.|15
CASSQAGGFYNEQFF
TGTGCCAGCAGTCAAGCGGGAGGATTCTACAATGAGCAGTTCTTC
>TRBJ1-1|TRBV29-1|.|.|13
CSVDTASDTEAFF
TGCAGCGTTGACACAGCCTCAGACACTGAAGCTTTCTTT
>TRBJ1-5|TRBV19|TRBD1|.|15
CASGRGRNGNQPQHF
TGTGCCAGCGGCAGGGGGCGCAACGGCAATCAGCCCCAGCATTTT
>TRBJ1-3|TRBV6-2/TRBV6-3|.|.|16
CASRQLGTRSGNTIYF
TGTGCCAGCAGACAACTTGGGACCCGCTCTGGAAACACCATATATTTT
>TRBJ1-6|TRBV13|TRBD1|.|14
CASSPTRGVYPLHF
TGTGCCAGCAGCCCAACCAGGGGGGTGTACCCCCTCCACTTT
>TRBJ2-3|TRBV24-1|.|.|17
CATSAGTAGLLTDTQYF
TGTGCCACCAGTGCCGGGACAGCCGGACTACTCACAGATACGCAGTATTTT
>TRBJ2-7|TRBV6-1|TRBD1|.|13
CASRIGTAYEQYF
TGTGCCAGCAGAATTGGGACAGCCTACGAGCAGTACTTC
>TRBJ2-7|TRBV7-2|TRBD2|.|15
CASSPQAGAPSEQYF
TGTGCCAGCAGCCCCCAGGCGGGAGCTCCCTCCGAGCAGTACTTC
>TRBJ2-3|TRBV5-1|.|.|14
CASRPEPRTDTQYF
TGCGCCAGTCGACCCGAGCCACGCACAGATACGCAGTATTTT
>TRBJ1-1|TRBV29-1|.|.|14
CSVEEGRLNTEAFF
TGCAGCGTTGAAGAGGGAAGACTGAACACTGAAGCTTTCTTT
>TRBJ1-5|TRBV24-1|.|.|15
CATSDRGAGERPQHF
TGTGCCACCAGTGACCGAGGGGCGGGAGAGAGGCCCCAGCATTTT
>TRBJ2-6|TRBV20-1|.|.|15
CSAKTAPGGANVLTF
TGCAGTGCTAAGACAGCTCCCGGGGGGGCCAACGTCCTGACTTTC
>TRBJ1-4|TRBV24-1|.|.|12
CATSDLRGKLFF
TGTGCCACCAGTGATTTGCGAGGGAAACTGTTTTTT
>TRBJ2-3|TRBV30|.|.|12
CAWHGVGDTQYF
TGTGCCTGGCACGGGGTAGGGGATACGCAGTATTTT
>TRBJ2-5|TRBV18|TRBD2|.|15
CASSPSSAGGETQYF
TGTGCCAGCTCACCCAGTTCGGCGGGAGGTGAGACCCAGTACTTC
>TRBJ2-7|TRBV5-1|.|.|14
CASSFVTTSYEQYF
TGCGCCAGCAGCTTCGTAACAACGTCCTACGAGCAGTACTTC
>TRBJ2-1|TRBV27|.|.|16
CASSLLQGSSYNEQFF
TGTGCCAGCAGTCTCCTACAGGGAAGCTCCTACAATGAGCAGTTCTTC
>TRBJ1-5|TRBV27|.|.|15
CASSLRVDGNQPQHF
TGTGCCAGCAGTTTAAGGGTCGATGGCAATCAGCCCCAGCATTTT
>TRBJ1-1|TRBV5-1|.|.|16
CASSFNSLKGNTEAFF
TGCGCCAGCAGCTTCAACAGCCTTAAGGGGAACACTGAAGCTTTCTTT